The next 20 T cell receptor beta chains were all read from a single sample in a study of CD8+ T cells in alopecia areata. RNA extraction and reverse transcription yielded cDNA as sequencing template. TCRdb's table, derived via immunoSEQ multiplex PCR, lists solely in-frame clones and lacks some. The sample contains 270,000 or so clones, none occurring once; approximately 1.2% lies in the top ten. The pooled cutaneous lymph node cells were sorted using several markers (CD4, CD8alpha, NKG2D, NKG2ACE and others). Sample: CD4+ T cells sorted from a lymph node. These receptor sequences come from a C3H/HeJ mouse with alopecia areata. Strain MHC haplotype: H2-k.

As to this clone: All gene names here are mouse names. Read coverage stops 4 residues before the CDR3 terminus; the germline J gene supplies the remainder. This chain connects TRBV13-1 to TRBJ2-7; TRBD2 matches at 10 bases. V lost 0 bases and J lost 3; bases outside the gene matches: 6. CDR3 length equals 16 residues. Germline V gene lookup returns CDR1 NSHNY and CDR2 SYGAGN. CDR3 residues: CASSDARDWGNYEQYF. The CDR3 bases that were read are TGTGCCAGCAGTGATGCAAGGGACTGGGGCAACTAT.

For this clone: Gene names are mouse gene names. The read is 4 residues too short to cover the CDR3 end, so that end is filled in from the germline J gene. The chain carries TRBV19 and TRBJ2-1; 11 bases agree with TRBD2. Germline V gives CDR1 FNHDT, CDR2 SITEND (reference sequence). CDR3 length: 16 amino acids. V was pared by 6 bases and J by 3 bases, with 8 bases of the junction left unmatched. The sequenced part of the CDR3 DNA is TGTGCCAGCACCCCTACCGGGACTGGGGGCTATGCT. This codes for CASTPTGTGGYA. The CDR3, in full, reads CASTPTGTGGYAEQFF.

Regarding this clone: Germline and genes: mouse. Other DNA sequences in this specimen translate into the identical CDR3. CDR3 loop: CTCSASRGAETLYF. The CDR3 DNA, read in part, is TGCACCTGCAGTGCTTCAAGGGGTGCAGAA. The chain carries TRBV1 and TRBJ2-3; D uncertain. The read halts 4 residues ahead of the CDR3 end, with the missing end drawn from the germline J gene. This CDR3 region has 14 residues. Germline V lookup: CDR1 NSQYPW, CDR2 LRSPGD (reference sequence). The V gene lost 3 bases and the J gene lost 1 base, with 8 bases spanning the gap.

About this clone: The genes and germline here are from mouse. With the read ending 4 residues before the CDR3 end, the germline J gene is used to fill in that end. The chain carries TRBV17 and TRBJ2-5, with D perhaps TRBD2 (6 bases). This CDR3 is built from 13 residues. The germline V gene encodes CDR1 MNHDT and CDR2 YYDKIL. The part of the CDR3 DNA that was read is TGTGCGGGCTGGGGTGTTAACCAAGAC. Translation gives CAGWGVNQD. Given in full, the CDR3 is CAGWGVNQDTQYF. Full variable domain (remainder filled in from reference TRBV17 and TRBJ2-5): DTTVKQNPRYKLARVGKPVNLICSQTMNHDTMYWYQKKPNQAPKLLLFYYDKILNREADTFEKFQSSRPNNSFCSLYIGSAGLEYSAMYLCAGWGVNQDTQYFGPGTRLLVL.

This clone was seen more than once but under ten times. The genes and germline here are from mouse. Read sequence stops 4 residues before the CDR3 end, and the germline J gene provides the missing end. The chain recombines TRBV17 with TRBJ2-1; 11 nucleotides agree with TRBD2. The V gene end was trimmed by 3 bases and the J gene end by 5 bases; junction bases not matched to a gene: 3. The CDR3 totals 15 residues. Germline lookup yields CDR1 MNHDT and CDR2 YYDKIL. The CDR3: CASSSGLGGDAEQFF. CDR3 bases read: TGTGCTAGCAGTAGTGGACTGGGGGGAGATGCT.

As for this clone: Gene names and germline refer to mouse. With the read ending 4 residues before the CDR3 end, the germline J gene is used to fill in that end. The chain joins TRBV5 to TRBJ2-2; 8 bases line up with TRBD2. The V segment lost 0 bases and the J segment 0 bases; nucleotides outside the gene matches: 3. Germline V lookup: CDR1 LGHNA, CDR2 YNLKQL (reference sequence). CDR3 length: 17 residues. CDR3 sequence: CASSQERGGPNTGQLYF. The sequenced CDR3 bases are TGTGCCAGCAGCCAAGAGAGGGGGGGGCCAAACACCGGG.

This clone was detected only a few times. The genes and germline here are from mouse. From the germline J gene comes the end of the CDR3, since the read stops 4 residues before it. The J gene is TRBJ1-2, the V gene TRBV1, with D unclear. The CDR3 sequence is 15 residues long. Germline lookup yields CDR1 NSQYPW and CDR2 LRSPGD (reference sequence). V lost 3 bases and J 3 bases, leaving 14 bases between the germline ends. The CDR3 here is CTCSAFLGRDSDYTF. The part of the CDR3 DNA that was read is TGCACCTGCAGTGCCTTTTTGGGGAGGGACTCC.

This clone was recorded a few times. Gene labels here are mouse ones. The DNA ends 4 residues before the CDR3 does, and the rest of the CDR3 is filled in from the germline J gene. This chain uses TRBV13-1 with TRBJ2-2; 10 positions match TRBD2. V gave up 2 bases and J gave up 2 bases; unmatched junction bases: 6. The CDR3 runs to 17 residues. CDR1 and CDR2 (germline): NSHNY, SYGAGN. CDR3 in amino acids: CASSELDWGANTGQLYF. The CDR3 DNA, read in part, is TGTGCCAGCAGTGAGCTCGACTGGGGGGCGAACACCGGG.

Remarks on this clone: Gene names refer to mouse genes. The sequenced fragment ends 4 residues before the CDR3 boundary, so the rest is inferred from the germline J gene. The gene calls are TRBV29 and TRBJ1-2, with 10 bases identical to TRBD1. The CDR3 spans 13 residues. Germline-derived CDR1 and CDR2 are MSHET and SYDVDS. Germline trimming cut 6 bases from V and 4 bases from J; bases unmatched to any gene: 2. CDR3 DNA, as far as it was read: TGTGCTAGCAGGACAGGGGGCGTCTCC. Its translation is CASRTGGVS. The whole CDR3 sequence is CASRTGGVSDYTF.

This clone was observed a handful of times. Mouse names are used for the genes. The read ends 4 residues before the CDR3 terminus; that terminus is restored from the germline J gene. Additional DNA sequences in this sample encode the identical CDR3. The V call is TRBV13-2, the J call TRBJ2-1; 11 bases map to TRBD2. Per the germline V gene, CDR1 is NNHNN and CDR2 is SYGAGS (reference sequence). V shed 3 bases, J shed 4 bases, and the junction held 0 bases outside the gene matches. There are 14 residues in the CDR3. The sequenced CDR3 bases are TGTGCCAGCGGTGGGGACTGGGGGTATGCT. Protein: CASGGDWGYA. The entire CDR3 protein reads CASGGDWGYAEQFF.

This clone has just a few counts. Each gene name is a mouse one. The CDR3 end is not reached by the read, which stops 4 residues before it; the germline J gene fills it in. This chain joins TRBV13-1 and TRBJ2-7, with 7 positions matching TRBD1. This CDR3 spans 13 amino acids. Looked up from germline, CDR1 is NSHNY and CDR2 is SYGAGN. Trimming cost V 4 bases and J 3 bases; bases outside gene matches: 4. CDR3 DNA (partial): TGTGCCAGCAGTCCCAGGGGGATCTAT. As protein: CASSPRGIY. The full CDR3 is CASSPRGIYEQYF.

This clone came up a few times. The gene symbols are mouse symbols. The sequenced part of the CDR3 DNA is TGTGCCAGCGGTGAAGGGGGGGGCAAC. Encoded protein: CASGEGGGN. The entire CDR3 protein reads CASGEGGGNTLYF. V is TRBV13-2 and J is TRBJ2-4; 8 nucleotides agree with TRBD2. Coverage ceases 4 residues before the CDR3 finishes, and the germline J gene fills in the end. The germline CDR1 and CDR2 sequences are NNHNN and SYGAGS (reference sequence). There are 13 residues in the CDR3.

This clone was counted a few times. Mouse gene names and germline throughout. Read coverage stops 4 residues before the CDR3 terminus; the germline J gene supplies the remainder. The V call is TRBV19, the J call TRBJ2-2, with TRBD1 identical over 8 bases. V lost 5 bases to trimming and J lost 0 bases; unmatched junction nucleotides: 6. The CDR3 sequence is 16 residues long. Germline CDR1 FNHDT, CDR2 SITEND (reference sequence). Here the CDR3 reads CASSSDRGTNTGQLYF. CDR3 DNA (partial): TGTGCCAGCAGCTCCGACAGGGGCACAAACACCGGG. Looking up the rest from reference TRBV19 and TRBJ2-2 gives the full variable domain: GGIITQTPKFLIGQEGQKLTLKCQQNFNHDTMYWYRQDSGKGLRLIYYSITENDLQKGDLSEGYDASREKKSSFSLTVTSAQKNEMAVFLCASSSDRGTNTGQLYFGEGSKLTVL.

This clone was observed a few times. Germline and genes here are mouse. Within the sample, other DNA sequences also encode this same CDR3. CDR3 amino acids: CASSIGGGYAEQFF. CDR3 bases read: TGTGCCAGCAGTATCGGGGGGGGATATGCT. The chain carries TRBV19 and TRBJ2-1, with TRBD2 matching over 7 bases. The DNA ends 4 residues before the CDR3 does, and the rest of the CDR3 is filled in from the germline J gene. V dropped 2 bases and J dropped 4; count of bases not matched to a gene: 3. Germline CDR1 is FNHDT and CDR2 is SITEND (reference sequence). The CDR3 is 14 amino acids.

Only a few counts were recorded for this clone. The genes are named according to mouse. The read is 4 residues too short to cover the CDR3 end, so that end is filled in from the germline J gene. The V call is TRBV13-2, the J call TRBJ2-2; 8 nucleotides line up with TRBD1. The CDR3 loop spans 16 amino acids. Germline V gene sequence: CDR1 NNHNN, CDR2 SYGAGS (reference sequence). V shed 2 bases and J 5 bases; nucleotides not matched to a gene: 8. The covered CDR3 bases are TGTGCCAGCGGTGAGCCGACAGGGGAGAGGACCGGG. This sequence encodes CASGEPTGERTG. The entire CDR3 sequence reads CASGEPTGERTGQLYF.

Details on this clone: Gene names refer to mouse genes. The read terminates 4 residues ahead of where the CDR3 ends, so the germline J gene completes it. The chain employs TRBV13-3 and TRBJ2-1; TRBD2 matches at 12 bases. CDR1 and CDR2 (germline): NNHDY, SYVADS. The CDR3 loop spans 18 amino acids. Trimming at V came to 4 bases and at J to 1 base, leaving 9 bases not matched to a gene. The DNA read from the CDR3 is TGTGCCAGCAGTCCCCCGGGACTGGGGGGCTTCAACTATGCT. Its protein product is CASSPPGLGGFNYA. The CDR3 reads in full as CASSPPGLGGFNYAEQFF.

Turning to this clone: Germline and genes: mouse. The read is 4 residues too short to cover the CDR3 end, so that end is filled in from the germline J gene. This sequence joins TRBV31 and TRBJ2-5, with 9 bases matching TRBD2. Germline V lookup: CDR1 GKSSPN, CDR2 SITVG. The CDR3 contains 14 residues. Partial CDR3 DNA: TGTGCCTGGAGTAGGTGGGGGGGCGACGAC. This sequence encodes CAWSRWGGDD. From start to end, the CDR3 is CAWSRWGGDDTQYF.

This clone was seen a handful of times. Mouse germline and gene names are used. From the germline J gene comes the end of the CDR3, since the read stops 4 residues before it. The chain recombines TRBV1 with TRBJ2-1; possibly TRBD2 for D (5 bases). This CDR3 has 15 residues. Trimming shortened V by 0 bases and J by 6 bases, and 12 bases separated the two germline ends. Germline loops: CDR1 NSQYPW, CDR2 LRSPGD (reference sequence). The sequenced part of the CDR3 DNA is TGCACCTGCAGTGCAGATCCCATGGGGATTGCT. Its translation is CTCSADPMGIA. The full CDR3 sequence reads CTCSADPMGIAEQFF.

In this sample, this clone turned up a few times. The gene names given are mouse names. The observed sequence ends 4 residues before the CDR3 terminus, with the missing tail filled in from the germline J gene. V gene TRBV31 combines with J gene TRBJ2-1, with 7 bases fitting TRBD1. The J segment lost 6 bases and the V segment lost 1 base, leaving 6 bases of the junction unmatched. The CDR3 spans 14 residues. CDR1 and CDR2 from the germline V gene are GKSSPN and SITVG. The covered CDR3 bases are TGTGCCTGGAGTCAGGGGACAGACCCTGCT. Translating it yields CAWSQGTDPA. In full, the CDR3 is CAWSQGTDPAEQFF.

In its sample, this clone was seen a few times. Gene and germline names: mouse. CDR3 in amino acids: CASGDWQNQDTQYF. Partial CDR3 DNA: TGTGCCAGCGGTGACTGGCAGAACCAAGAC. The gene calls are TRBV13-2 and TRBJ2-5; D gene unclear. The CDR3 end lies 4 residues beyond the end of the read and is filled in from the germline J gene. Between the trimmed V and J ends, which lost 2 bases and 0 bases, there was a span of 7 bases. This CDR3 comprises 14 residues. From germline, CDR1 is NNHNN and CDR2 SYGAGS (reference sequence).